One sample yielded the 21 T cell receptor beta chains listed below, sequenced in a study of cytomegalovirus exposure and HLA in healthy donors. The PCR used 60 Vbeta and 13 Jbeta primers. This table comes from immunoSEQ multiplex PCR, and its TCRdb copy is limited to in-frame clones, with some not included. The sample records 100,000 to 150,000 clones, 60% to 80% being singletons. Sequencing was done on a sample of PBMCs. The receptors originated from a woman aged 45-65 years in good health and CMV-seronegative.

This clone appeared a single time. This chain links TRBV7-3 with TRBJ2-2, with D unresolved. The CDR3 extends over 14 amino acids. Deletions cut 6 bases from V and 10 bases from J, with 18 bases between. Germline V gene sequence: CDR1 SGHTA, CDR2 FQGTGA. CDR3 protein: CASSPSSNVEELFF. In DNA form, the CDR3 reads TGTGCCAGCAGTCCAAGTAGCAATGTGGAGGAGCTGTTTTTT.

The chain couples TRBV7-9 to TRBJ2-5; 9 positions match TRBD2. The V gene's germline CDR1 is SEHNR and CDR2 FQNEAQ (reference sequence). The CDR3 loop spans 13 amino acids. The junction had 3 bases not matched to a gene; V was cut back by 5 bases and J by 5 bases. CDR3 in amino acids: CASSRTSAETQYF. In DNA form, the CDR3 reads TGTGCCAGCAGCCGGACTAGCGCTGAGACCCAGTACTTC.

About this clone: A read error may account for a junction end that differs from germline. Different DNA sequences within this sample yield the same CDR3. The chain joins TRBV5-6 to TRBJ2-7; the D is unclear. The CDR3 is 13 residues long. In germline, CDR1 is SGHDT, CDR2 YYEEEE. CDR3 residues: CASRDSSSYEQYF. The CDR3 DNA reads TGCGCCAGCAGAGACTCGAGCTCCTACGAGCAGTACTTC.

The chain combines TRBV28 with TRBJ1-1; 7 bases map to TRBD1. CDR3 size: 14 residues. Germline V gene lookup returns CDR1 MDHEN and CDR2 SYDVKM. The V gene end was trimmed by 5 bases and the J gene end by 6 bases; junction bases not matched to a gene: 9. As DNA, the CDR3 is TGTGCCAGCAGTCCACAGGACAGGCGGCCTGAAGCTTTCTTT. It encodes CASSPQDRRPEAFF.

This clone was detected only a few times. The chain links TRBV28 to TRBJ1-2, with 8 nucleotides matching TRBD1. Germline assignment: CDR1 MDHEN and CDR2 SYDVKM. V trimming: 5 bases; J trimming: 3 bases; junction bases outside the gene matches: 2. The CDR3 is 13 amino acids. The CDR3 nucleotides are TGTGCCAGCAGTAGACAGGGGTACTATGGCTACACCTTC. Translating it yields CASSRQGYYGYTF.

The rearrangement uses TRBV10-3 and TRBJ2-1; perhaps TRBD2 as D (6 bases). V was trimmed by 6 bases and J by 4 bases, leaving 13 bases between them. CDR1 and CDR2 from the germline V gene are ENHRY and SYGVKD. The CDR3 extends over 14 amino acids. DNA of the CDR3: TGTGCCATCAGGGGAGGCGGGCCGTACAATGAGCAGTTCTTC. Its protein is CAIRGGGPYNEQFF.

V usage is TRBV4-2 and J usage is TRBJ2-1, with 8 bases aligning to TRBD2. CDR1 is LGHNA and CDR2 is YNFKEQ in the germline V gene. V lost 5 bases to trimming and J lost 0 bases; unmatched junction nucleotides: 6. The CDR3 covers 16 residues. The CDR3 loop reads CASSVHSGTSYNEQFF. Written as DNA, the CDR3 is TGTGCCAGCAGCGTTCATAGCGGGACCTCCTACAATGAGCAGTTCTTC.

The chain uses TRBV2 and TRBJ1-2; D is undetermined. V was pared by 2 bases and J by 8 bases, with 9 bases between. Looked up from germline, CDR1 is SNHLY and CDR2 is FYNNEI. CDR3 length: 12 amino acids. The CDR3 sequence is CASSEFGEGYTF. CDR3 bases: TGTGCCAGCAGTGAATTCGGGGAAGGCTACACCTTC. Looking up the rest from reference TRBV2 and TRBJ1-2 gives the full variable domain: EPEVTQTPSHQVTQMGQEVILRCVPISNHLYFYWYRQILGQKVEFLVSFYNNEISEKSEIFDDQFSVERPDGSNFTLKIRSTKLEDSAMYFCASSEFGEGYTFGSGTRLTVV.

The chain couples TRBV7-2 to TRBJ2-7; no reliable D call. This CDR3 region has 11 residues. Trimming removed 10 bases from V and 5 bases from J, with 12 bases in between. CDR1 and CDR2 from the germline V gene are SGHTA and FQGNSA. The CDR3 DNA follows: TGTGCCACCGGGTCCCGGAACGAGCAGTACTTC. Translation gives CATGSRNEQYF. The variable domain in full, with the rest retrieved from reference TRBV7-2 and TRBJ2-7, is GAGVSQSPSNKVTEKGKDVELRCDPISGHTALYWYRQSLGQGLEFLIYFQGNSAPDKSGLPSDRFSAERTGGSVSTLTIQRTQQEDSAVYLCATGSRNEQYFGPGTRLTVT.

This clone was observed a few times. The chain links TRBV19 to TRBJ1-4; D unclear. CDR1 and CDR2 (germline): LNHDA, SQIVND (reference sequence). The CDR3 is made up of 13 amino acids. The V end lost 3 bases, the J end lost 8 bases, and 10 bases lay between the germline ends. For the CDR3, the DNA is TGTGCCAGTAGTATGGGGAGGTCCGAAAAACTGTTTTTT. It is translated as CASSMGRSEKLFF. The variable domain in full, completed from reference TRBV19 and TRBJ1-4, reads DGGITQSPKYLFRKEGQNVTLSCEQNLNHDAMYWYRQDPGQGLRLIYYSQIVNDFQKGDIAEGYSVSREKKESFPLTVTSAQKNPTAFYLCASSMGRSEKLFFGSGTQLSVL.

The chain joins TRBV11-3 to TRBJ1-2; TRBD1 aligns across 8 bases. With V trimmed by 4 bases and J by 4 bases, 11 bases remained unmatched. The CDR3 is 16 amino acids. CDR1 is SGHNT, CDR2 YENEEA, per germline. As DNA, the CDR3 is TGTGCCAGCAGCTCGGAACCCGGACAGGGCTCCTATGGCTACACCTTC. Its translation: CASSSEPGQGSYGYTF. The full variable domain, its missing parts supplied by reference TRBV11-3 and TRBJ1-2, is EAGVVQSPRYKIIEKKQPVAFWCNPISGHNTLYWYLQNLGQGPELLIRYENEEAVDDSQLPKDRFSAERLKGVDSTLKIQPAELGDSAVYLCASSSEPGQGSYGYTFGSGTRLTVV.

This clone was found once. CDR3 coding DNA: TGTGCCAGCAGTAACACAGGGGGGAATCTTTATAATTCACCCCTCCACTTT. The encoded protein is CASSNTGGNLYNSPLHF. This chain uses TRBV7-9 with TRBJ1-6; TRBD1 matches at 8 bases. The junction had 11 bases not matched to a gene; V was cut back by 6 bases and J by 4 bases. Germline V gives CDR1 SEHNR, CDR2 FQNEAQ (reference sequence). The CDR3 has 17 residues.

This sequence joins TRBV4-3 and TRBJ2-3; 8 positions match TRBD2. Germline V gene sequence: CDR1 LGHNA, CDR2 YSLEER. After removal of 4 bases from V and 1 base from J, the junction contained 1 base not matched to a gene. The CDR3 loop spans 14 amino acids. The CDR3 bases are TGCGCCAGCAGCCGGGGACTAGGCACAGATACGCAGTATTTT. Protein: CASSRGLGTDTQYF.

The chain recombines TRBV19 with TRBJ2-7; 12 bases agree with TRBD1. Germline V CDR1 and CDR2: LNHDA, SQIVND (reference sequence). Trimming cost V 5 bases and J 6 bases; bases outside gene matches: 2. The CDR3 spans 13 residues. The chain's CDR3 is CASSGTGGFEQYF. CDR3 coding DNA: TGTGCCAGTAGTGGGACAGGGGGCTTCGAGCAGTACTTC.

This clone was picked up one time. This chain connects TRBV28 to TRBJ2-6, with 9 positions matching TRBD1. V was clipped by 10 bases and J by 1 base; unmatched bases: 11. The length of the CDR3 is 17 residues. The germline CDR1 and CDR2 sequences are MDHEN and SYDVKM. The CDR3 protein is CATFRGQGRSGANVLTF. In DNA form, the CDR3 reads TGTGCCACCTTTAGGGGACAGGGAAGGTCTGGGGCCAACGTCCTGACTTTC.

The rearrangement joins TRBV7-6 to TRBJ2-5; 8 bases are a match to TRBD1. The CDR3 extends over 15 amino acids. Losses at the gene ends were 7 bases for V and 3 bases for J; bases not matched to a gene: 10. The germline CDR1 and CDR2 sequences are SGHVS and FNYEAQ. The CDR3 reads CASTTGGRDKETQYF. The DNA of the CDR3 is TGTGCCAGCACCACAGGGGGGAGAGATAAAGAGACCCAGTACTTC.

CDR3 DNA: TGTGCCAGCAGCTTAAACGGCGGGAGGACAGATACGCAGTATTTT. It yields the protein CASSLNGGRTDTQYF. This chain connects TRBV7-3 to TRBJ2-3, with 8 bases that match TRBD2. Trimming cost V 1 base and J 3 bases; bases outside gene matches: 3. This CDR3 has 15 residues. Looked up from germline, CDR1 is SGHTA and CDR2 is FQGTGA.

In this sample, this clone turned up once. This chain links TRBV7-3 with TRBJ2-5; 7 positions agree with TRBD1. The CDR3 runs to 14 residues. The V gene end was trimmed by 4 bases and the J gene end by 4 bases; junction bases not matched to a gene: 6. Germline CDR1 is SGHTA and CDR2 is FQGTGA. This chain's CDR3 is CASSSTGFGETQYF. The CDR3 bases are TGTGCCAGCAGCTCGACAGGGTTTGGAGAGACCCAGTACTTC.

The J gene is TRBJ1-2, the V gene TRBV14; tentative D call: TRBD1 (6 bases). The CDR3 has 17 amino acids. Germline-derived CDR1 and CDR2 are SGHDN and FVKESK. The V and J ends lost 0 bases and 7 bases respectively, with 21 bases between them. The CDR3 DNA follows: TGTGCCAGCAGCCAAGAGCCCCTCGGGACAAATTTACGTGGCTACACCTTC. Amino acid sequence: CASSQEPLGTNLRGYTF. The entire variable domain, with the rest obtained from reference TRBV14 and TRBJ1-2, is as follows: EAGVTQFPSHSVIEKGQTVTLRCDPISGHDNLYWYRRVMGKEIKFLLHFVKESKQDESGMPNNRFLAERTGGTYSTLKVQPAELEDSGVYFCASSQEPLGTNLRGYTFGSGTRLTVV.

The genes are TRBV29-1 and TRBJ1-1, with TRBD1 identical over 8 bases. The trim removed 5 bases at V and 1 base at J, leaving 3 bases unmatched. The CDR3 covers 13 residues. CDR1 SQVTM and CDR2 ANQGSEA come from the germline V gene. The CDR3 DNA is TGCAGCGTTCATGGACAGGGGAACACTGAAGCTTTCTTT. It is translated as CSVHGQGNTEAFF.

V gene TRBV27 combines with J gene TRBJ2-7; tentatively, D is TRBD1 (5 bases). Looked up from germline, CDR1 is MNHEY and CDR2 is SMNVEV (reference sequence). V lost 3 bases, J lost 4 bases, and 13 bases lay in between. The CDR3 covers 14 residues. Here the CDR3 DNA reads TGTGCCAGCAGTTTTGGGGCAGTCTCTTACGAGCAGTACTTC. Its protein is CASSFGAVSYEQYF.